What follows is one TCR beta chain and its context. This sample was included in a study of T-cell reconstitution after alpha-beta-depleted transplantation in children. Library preparation (for TCRbeta) was performed with unique molecular identifiers. TCRdb reprocessed the PCR reads via MiXCR and lists one record per CDR3 protein. The sample holds tens of thousands of distinct CDR3 sequences, roughly 14% seen once. V was shortened by 0 bases and J by 4 bases, with 13 bases between the two germline ends. The CDR3 contains 15 residues. In germline, CDR1 is SGHRS, CDR2 YFSETQ. Sequences were derived from PBMCs, mostly from graft donor cells, sampled 180 days after TCRalphabeta/CD19-depleted stem cell transplant. V is TRBV5-1 and J is TRBJ1-2; no clear D gene. This receptor was taken from a male patient aged 2 to 9 who had a stem cell transplant for acute lymphoblastic leukemia, so the T cells may come from the graft donor. CDR3 DNA: TGCGCCAGCAGCTTGGAATGGAGCCAGGCCTATGGCTACACCTTC. Amino acids: CASSLEWSQAYGYTF. Full variable domain (missing parts from reference TRBV5-1 and TRBJ1-2): KAGVTQTPRYLIKTRGQQVTLSCSPISGHRSVSWYQQTPGQGLQFLFEYFSETQRNKGNFPGRFSGRQFSNSRSEMNVSTLELGDSALYLCASSLEWSQAYGYTFGSGTRLTVV.